This TCR beta chain was recorded in a study of blood T cell repertoires in COVID-19. Study in general: The analysed material was cDNA or gDNA that came from T cells, B-cell-depleted T cells, or PBMCs.

The CDR3 contains 14 residues. Here immunoSEQ multiplex PCR was the method, and the copy in TCRdb shows in-frame clones only, minus some. This sample yields 150,000 to 200,000 clones, of which about 82% are seen a single time; 5.2% belongs to the top ten. The table lists this clone with a few counts. Material for sequencing was peripheral blood. The gene calls are TRBV21-1 and TRBJ1-3; no DNA check was done on the table's D call, TRBD1. TRBV21-1 is a pseudogene segment. This TCR came from a woman aged 30 to 39 with acute or convalescent COVID-19. This CDR3 is CASSRGQSGNTIYF. Written as DNA, the CDR3 is TGTGCCAGCAGCAGAGGACAAAGTGGAAACACCATATATTTT.